A selection of T cell receptor beta chains follows, all from one sample in a study of shared clonotypes between healthy human individuals. Clones were sequenced by immunoSEQ multiplex PCR, and TCRdb holds only the in-frame ones, with some missing. Counted here are 300,000 to 400,000 clones, roughly 84% occurring once; the ten biggest clones make up 15% to 20%. What was sequenced was memory CD8+ T cells sorted from blood. These receptors all stem from a man younger than 35 in good health. Each CDR3 is given with its conserved first and last residue. The D gene is left open where the match is weak. Clone size, where shown, is once, few, many, or a class for clones that have expanded.

J	D	size	V	DNA	CDR3
TRBJ2-7	TRBD2	-	TRBV4-1	TGCGCCAGCAGCCAAGATCTAGTAGCGGGAGCATACGAGCAGTACTTC	CASSQDLVAGAYEQYF
TRBJ1-3	-	-	TRBV7-9	TGTGCCAGCAGCGGAGAGCAATACTCTGGAAACACCATATATTTT	CASSGEQYSGNTIYF
TRBJ2-3	-	once	TRBV9	TGTGCCAGCAGCGTAGACGGGAGCACAGATACGCAGTATTTT	CASSVDGSTDTQYF
TRBJ2-7	TRBD2	-	TRBV15	TGTGCCACCAGCAGAGGTATCCTGGCAGGGAGGGACGAGCAGTACTTC	CATSRGILAGRDEQYF
TRBJ2-7	TRBD2	-	TRBV20-1	TGCAGTGCTAGCCAGGGACTAGAGCAGTACTTC	CSASQGLEQYF
TRBJ1-2	-	-	TRBV29-1	TGCAGCATTCACACCAGGGGTCGTGACTATGGCTACACCTTC	CSIHTRGRDYGYTF
TRBJ1-6	-	-	TRBV30	TGTGCCTGGAGTTCAGGCTTCTCCTATAATTCACCCCTCCACTTT	CAWSSGFSYNSPLHF
TRBJ1-2	-	-	TRBV28	TGTGCCAGCAGCCCCCCTTGGCCCTATGGCTACACCTTC	CASSPPWPYGYTF
TRBJ2-7	-	-	TRBV6-4	TGTGCCAGTTCGTTACCAGGACAGCCCTACGAGCAGTACTTC	CASSLPGQPYEQYF
TRBJ2-2	TRBD1	-	TRBV27	TGTGCCAGCACCCCTCTAGCCCCGACAGGGGTCACCGGGGAGCTGTTTTTT	CASTPLAPTGVTGELFF
TRBJ2-5	-	few	TRBV27	TGTGCCAGCAGTTTATCGGGTCCCCCAGAGACCCAGTACTTC	CASSLSGPPETQYF
TRBJ1-1	-	-	TRBV7-2	TGTGCCAGCAGGTCGGAGGACGAGATTCGAACTGAAGCTTTCTTT	CASRSEDEIRTEAFF
TRBJ2-7	TRBD2	-	TRBV5-4	TGTGCCAGCAGCTTGGATAGCGGGGGGCTCGAGCAGTACTTC	CASSLDSGGLEQYF
TRBJ2-7	-	-	TRBV7-9	TGTGCCAGCAGCTTTAGTCTCTACGAGCAGTACTTC	CASSFSLYEQYF
TRBJ2-7	-	-	TRBV5-4	TGTGCCAGCAGCGCAAAGGACGGTACCTACGAGCAGTACTTC	CASSAKDGTYEQYF
TRBJ1-2	TRBD1	-	TRBV27	TGTGCCAGCAGTTCTCGGGACAGGCCGTATGGCTACACCTTC	CASSSRDRPYGYTF
TRBJ1-3	TRBD1	-	TRBV9	TGTGCCAGCAGCGGTACAGGGGGCGGTGGAAACACCATATATTTT	CASSGTGGGGNTIYF
TRBJ2-5	-	-	TRBV27	TGTGCCAGCAGTTGGGCCCACGACCAAGAGACCCAGTACTTC	CASSWAHDQETQYF
TRBJ1-4	TRBD1	-	TRBV10-3	TGTGCCATCAGTGAGTCAGGACAGGGGATAGAAAAACTGTTTTTT	CAISESGQGIEKLFF
TRBJ2-5	TRBD2	many	TRBV29-1	TGCAGCGTTGAAGAGTCGGGGGGAGAGACCCAGTACTTC	CSVEESGGETQYF
TRBJ2-2	-	-	TRBV18	TGTGCCAGCTCACCGTGGGGGAGCACCACCGGGGAGCTGTTTTTT	CASSPWGSTTGELFF
TRBJ2-1	-	-	TRBV29-1	TGCAGCGCCCAACAGTGGAGCTCCTACAATGAGCAGTTCTTC	CSAQQWSSYNEQFF
TRBJ1-1	-	-	TRBV6-6	TGTGCCAGCAGGGGGGCCCAAAACATGAACACTGAAGCTTTCTTT	CASRGAQNMNTEAFF
TRBJ2-1	-	-	TRBV7-9	TGTGCCAGCAGCTTTGGGGACAATGAGCAGTTCTTC	CASSFGDNEQFF
TRBJ1-1	-	-	TRBV4-3	TGCGCCAGCAGCCAAGAGACGAACTTGAACACTGAAGCTTTCTTT	CASSQETNLNTEAFF
TRBJ2-1	TRBD2	-	TRBV4-3	TGCGCCAGCAGCCAGGGTAGCGGGAGTTTCAATGAGCAGTTCTTC	CASSQGSGSFNEQFF
TRBJ2-3	TRBD2	-	TRBV4-3	TGCGCCAGCAGCCAAGGACTAGCGGACAACACAGATACGCAGTATTTT	CASSQGLADNTDTQYF
TRBJ2-7	TRBD2	-	TRBV7-9	TGTGCCAGCAGTCCCGGGACTACCCCCTACGAGCAGTACTTC	CASSPGTTPYEQYF
TRBJ2-1	-	-	TRBV6-1	TGTGCCAGCAGAGGCAGCGATCACTCCTACAATGAGCAGTTCTTC	CASRGSDHSYNEQFF
TRBJ2-7	TRBD2	once	TRBV4-1	TGCGCCAGCAGCCAAGACCCCGGGACTAGCGGCTTCGAGCAGTACTTC	CASSQDPGTSGFEQYF
TRBJ1-5	-	-	TRBV27	TGTGCCAGCAGTGCGGGCGTCGGCAATCAGCCCCAGCATTTT	CASSAGVGNQPQHF
TRBJ1-1	-	-	TRBV27	TGTGCCAGCAGTTTGACCGGGACACTGAACACTGAAGCTTTCTTT	CASSLTGTLNTEAFF
TRBJ2-1	-	-	TRBV28	TGTGCCAGCAGCCCCTCGAGGGACAATGAGCAGTTCTTC	CASSPSRDNEQFF
TRBJ1-4	-	-	TRBV19	TGTGCCAGTAGCTGGACAAGCCCCGATGAAAAACTGTTTTTT	CASSWTSPDEKLFF
TRBJ2-7	-	-	TRBV4-1	TGCGCCAGCAGCCAGACACTTAGGGACTACGAGCAGTACTTC	CASSQTLRDYEQYF
TRBJ1-6	-	-	TRBV5-1	TGCGCCAGCAGGGAGACATGGCCGGGACGTTCACCCCTCCACTTT	CASRETWPGRSPLHF
TRBJ2-5	TRBD1	-	TRBV11-2	TGTGCCAGCAGCCTTTTGAAAGAGCTGGGACAGCAAGAGACCCAGTACTTC	CASSLLKELGQQETQYF
TRBJ1-3	-	-	TRBV5-4	TGTGCCAGCAGCTTGGGACAGGGAAACACCATATATTTT	CASSLGQGNTIYF
TRBJ1-1	-	once	TRBV5-6	TGTGCCAGCAGTGAGAGGGGTATGAACACTGAAGCTTTCTTT	CASSERGMNTEAFF
TRBJ1-5	-	-	TRBV11-2	TGTGCCAGCAGCGAGGGGAAGGACAGAGGCAATCAGCCCCAGCATTTT	CASSEGKDRGNQPQHF
TRBJ1-5	-	-	TRBV12-5	TGTGCTAGTGGTTTGATGCGCAGGGCAATTTCTAGCAATCAGCCCCAGCATTTT	CASGLMRRAISSNQPQHF
TRBJ2-1	TRBD1	-	TRBV4-1	TGCGCCAGCAGCCAAGAACAGGGGAAAATAGATGAGCAGTTCTTC	CASSQEQGKIDEQFF
TRBJ2-7	-	-	TRBV7-2	TGTGCCAGCAGCTTAGAGCAGATCCACTCTCTAGAGCAGTACTTC	CASSLEQIHSLEQYF
TRBJ1-6	TRBD1	-	TRBV27	TGTGCCAGCAGTTTATCGGACAGGAAATATTCACCCCTCCACTTT	CASSLSDRKYSPLHF
TRBJ2-2	TRBD2	many	TRBV9	TGTGCCAGCAGCCCCAACCTTGGACTAGCTCCTCTTAGGACCGGGGAGCTGTTTTTT	CASSPNLGLAPLRTGELFF
TRBJ2-2	-	-	TRBV28	TGTGCCAGCAGTTTTCGGATCACCGGGGAGCTGTTTTTT	CASSFRITGELFF